The present TCR beta chain was sequenced within a study of radiotherapy plus CTLA-4 blockade in lung cancer. Background on the study: Disease control was achieved by over 25% of patients, and objective responses by 18%.

Clones were read by immunoSEQ multiplex PCR, and TCRdb kept only the in-frame ones, dropping some. The sample records under 110,000 clones, roughly 84% being singletons. For this clone: Its antigen is currently unknown.

The CDR3 is made up of 13 amino acids. Germline CDR1 and CDR2: LGHNA and YSLEER. Between the trimmed V and J ends, which lost 4 bases and 5 bases, there was a span of 12 bases. Study-wide results and caveats: Once radiotherapy plus ipilimumab had been given, TCR clones derived from tumor expanded in blood.

Treatment of patients with chemo-refractory metastatic non-small-cell lung cancer consisted of focal radiation plus CTLA-4 blockade with ipilimumab. The material sequenced was peripheral blood, taken from a patient treated with radiotherapy plus ipilimumab. The receptor's source is a human donor with non-small cell lung cancer that progressed on radiotherapy plus ipilimumab. Some clones in this sample may be carry-over from other donors' samples. This chain uses TRBV4-3 with TRBJ2-7, with D maybe TRBD1 (6 bases). The CDR3 sequence: CASSPQGYNEQYF. The CDR3 region has the DNA TGCGCCAGCAGCCCGCAGGGGTACAACGAGCAGTACTTC.